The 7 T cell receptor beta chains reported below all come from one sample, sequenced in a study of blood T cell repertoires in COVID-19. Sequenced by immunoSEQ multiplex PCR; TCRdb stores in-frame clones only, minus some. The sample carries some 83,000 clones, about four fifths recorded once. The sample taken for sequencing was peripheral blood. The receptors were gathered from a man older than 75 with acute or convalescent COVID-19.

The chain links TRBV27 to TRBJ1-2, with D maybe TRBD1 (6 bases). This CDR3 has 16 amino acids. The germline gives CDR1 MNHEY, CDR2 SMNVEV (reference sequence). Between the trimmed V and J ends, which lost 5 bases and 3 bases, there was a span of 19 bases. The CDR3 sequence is CASSPWNRESDYGYTF. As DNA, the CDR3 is TGTGCCAGCAGTCCGTGGAACAGGGAGTCGGACTATGGCTACACCTTC.

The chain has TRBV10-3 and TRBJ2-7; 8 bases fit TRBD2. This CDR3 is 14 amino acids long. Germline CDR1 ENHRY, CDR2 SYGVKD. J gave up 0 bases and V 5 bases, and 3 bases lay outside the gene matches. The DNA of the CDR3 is TGTGCCATCAGTCCCGGGACTAGCTCCTACGAGCAGTACTTC. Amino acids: CAISPGTSSYEQYF.

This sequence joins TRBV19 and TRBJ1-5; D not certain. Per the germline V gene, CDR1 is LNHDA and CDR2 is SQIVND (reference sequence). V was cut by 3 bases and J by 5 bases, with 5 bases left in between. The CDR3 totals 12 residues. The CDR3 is CASSMGDQPQHF. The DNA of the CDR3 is TGTGCCAGTAGTATGGGAGATCAGCCCCAGCATTTT.

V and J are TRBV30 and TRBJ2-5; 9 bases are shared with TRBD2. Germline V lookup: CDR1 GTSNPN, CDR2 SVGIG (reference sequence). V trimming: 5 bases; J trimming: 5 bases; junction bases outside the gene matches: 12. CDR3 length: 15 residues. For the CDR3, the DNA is TGTGCCTGGTCAGCGGGAGGAGGGTATAGTGAGACCCAGTACTTC. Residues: CAWSAGGGYSETQYF.

The CDR3 DNA follows: TGTGCCTGGGTCAAGACAGGGATAACGCAGTATTTT. This gives the protein CAWVKTGITQYF. The V and J genes are TRBV30 and TRBJ2-3; 7 bases agree with TRBD1. J lost 9 bases, V lost 5 bases, and 8 bases had no gene match. Germline CDR1 GTSNPN, CDR2 SVGIG (reference sequence). The CDR3 is 12 residues long.

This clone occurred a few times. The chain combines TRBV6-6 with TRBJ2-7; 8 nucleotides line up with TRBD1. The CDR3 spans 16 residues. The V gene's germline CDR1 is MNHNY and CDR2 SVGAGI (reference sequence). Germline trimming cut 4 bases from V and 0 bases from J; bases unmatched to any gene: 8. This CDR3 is CASSFPAGTGSYEQYF. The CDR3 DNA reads TGTGCCAGCAGTTTTCCTGCCGGGACAGGCTCCTACGAGCAGTACTTC.

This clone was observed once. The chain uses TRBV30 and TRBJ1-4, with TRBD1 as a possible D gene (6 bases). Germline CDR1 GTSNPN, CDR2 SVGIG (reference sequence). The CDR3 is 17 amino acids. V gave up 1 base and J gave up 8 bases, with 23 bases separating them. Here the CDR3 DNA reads TGTGCCTGGAGTGCCAAGGGCTACAGGGAGGGATTAGAAAAACTGTTTTTT. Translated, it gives CAWSAKGYREGLEKLFF.